The 5 T cell receptor beta chains below were found in one sample sequenced in a study of graft-versus-host responses after intestinal transplantation. From the graft tissue, intraepithelial and lamina propria lymphocytes were released through processing. Sequencing used immunoSEQ multiplex PCR; TCRdb keeps in-frame clones, though not all of them. Of around 15,000 clones listed, about 68% are singletons. The sample in question was ileum tissue, obtained 674 days after intestinal transplantation. The receptors here all came from a human patient who received an intestinal transplant, so some T cells may come from the graft donor.

The gene calls are TRBV5-1 and TRBJ2-3; D not certain. The germline gives CDR1 SGHRS, CDR2 YFSETQ. Trimming shortened V by 2 bases and J by 0 bases, and 7 bases separated the two germline ends. The CDR3 totals 14 residues. The CDR3 region is CASSLAASTDTQYF. CDR3 DNA: TGCGCCAGCAGCTTAGCCGCTAGCACAGATACGCAGTATTTT.

This chain links TRBV7-7 with TRBJ2-1, with TRBD2 identical over 14 bases. The CDR3 spans 15 residues. V dropped 5 bases and J dropped 9; count of bases not matched to a gene: 6. Germline CDR1 SSHAT, CDR2 FNYEAQ (reference sequence). The CDR3 DNA reads as TGTGCCAGCAGCCCGACTAGCGGGGGGGCGGGTGAGCAGTTCTTC. It codes for CASSPTSGGAGEQFF.

This chain uses TRBV5-4 with TRBJ2-1, with no clear D. Germline-derived CDR1 and CDR2 are SGHNT and YYREEE (reference sequence). Between the trimmed V and J ends, which lost 1 base and 7 bases, there was a span of 9 bases. The CDR3 totals 13 residues. The CDR3 spells CASSLRRENEQFF. The CDR3 DNA reads TGTGCCAGCAGCTTGAGAAGAGAGAATGAGCAGTTCTTC.

The chain uses TRBV9 and TRBJ1-2; D is possibly TRBD1 (5 bases). The ends were cut back, 2 bases at V and 3 bases at J, with 8 bases in the middle. Germline lookup yields CDR1 SGDLS and CDR2 YYNGEE. The CDR3 has 13 residues. The CDR3, as DNA: TGTGCCAGCAGCGTCCGACAGTACTATGGCTACACCTTC. Amino acid sequence: CASSVRQYYGYTF. Using reference TRBV9 and TRBJ1-2 for the parts outside the CDR3, the full variable domain is DSGVTQTPKHLITATGQRVTLRCSPRSGDLSVYWYQQSLDQGLQFLIQYYNGEERAKGNILERFSAQQFPDLHSELNLSSLELGDSALYFCASSVRQYYGYTFGSGTRLTVV.

This clone was found a few times. The chain recombines TRBV7-8 with TRBJ1-2; D perhaps matches TRBD1 (6 bases). Germline lookup yields CDR1 SGHVS and CDR2 FQNEAQ. The V gene lost 0 bases and the J gene lost 2 bases, with 13 bases spanning the gap. CDR3 length: 16 amino acids. The CDR3 here is CASSLAEGGRNYGYTF. The CDR3 region has the DNA TGTGCCAGCAGCTTAGCTGAGGGGGGGCGAAACTATGGCTACACCTTC.